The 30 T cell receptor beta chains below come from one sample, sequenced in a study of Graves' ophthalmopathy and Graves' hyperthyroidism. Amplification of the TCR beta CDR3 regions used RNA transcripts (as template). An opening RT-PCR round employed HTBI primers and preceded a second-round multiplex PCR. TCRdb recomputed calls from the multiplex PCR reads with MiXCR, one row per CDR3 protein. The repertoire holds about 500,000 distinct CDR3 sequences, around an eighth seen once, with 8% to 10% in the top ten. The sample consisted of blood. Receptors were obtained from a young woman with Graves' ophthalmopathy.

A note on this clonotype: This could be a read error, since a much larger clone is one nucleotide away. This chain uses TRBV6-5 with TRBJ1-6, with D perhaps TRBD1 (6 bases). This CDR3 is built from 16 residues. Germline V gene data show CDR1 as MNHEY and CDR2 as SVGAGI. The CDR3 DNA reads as TGTGCCAGCAGTTACCCTCTGGCGCAGGGGAATTCACACCTCCACTTT. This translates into CASSYPLAQGNSHLHF.

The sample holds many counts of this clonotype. The CDR3 sequence is CSARDVVSNQPQHF. For the CDR3, the DNA is TGCAGTGCTAGAGATGTGGTTAGCAATCAGCCCCAGCATTTT. This sequence joins TRBV20-1 and TRBJ1-5; D remains ambiguous. The V gene's germline CDR1 is DFQATT and CDR2 SNEGSKA (reference sequence). V was pared by 0 bases and J by 0 bases, with 6 bases between. This CDR3 comprises 14 residues.

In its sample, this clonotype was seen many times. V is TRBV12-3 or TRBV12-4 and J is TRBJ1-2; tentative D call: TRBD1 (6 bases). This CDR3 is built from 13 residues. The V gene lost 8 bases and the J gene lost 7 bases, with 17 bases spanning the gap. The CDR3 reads CASRGGQVSGYTF. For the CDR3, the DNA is TGTGCCAGCCGGGGGGGGCAAGTATCTGGCTACACCTTC.

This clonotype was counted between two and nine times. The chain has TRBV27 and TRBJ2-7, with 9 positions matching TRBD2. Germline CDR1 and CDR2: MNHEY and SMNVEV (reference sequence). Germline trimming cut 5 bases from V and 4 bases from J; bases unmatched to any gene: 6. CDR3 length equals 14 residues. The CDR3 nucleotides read TGTGCCAGCAGTATAGCGGGAGAGTCTTACGAGCAGTACTTC. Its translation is CASSIAGESYEQYF.

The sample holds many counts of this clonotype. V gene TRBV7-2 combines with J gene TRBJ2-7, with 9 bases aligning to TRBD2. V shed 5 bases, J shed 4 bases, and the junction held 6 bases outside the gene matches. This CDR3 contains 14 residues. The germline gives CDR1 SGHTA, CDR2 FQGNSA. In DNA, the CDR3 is TGTGCCAGCAGCCTTAGCGGGAGAGGTTACGAGCAGTACTTC. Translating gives CASSLSGRGYEQYF.

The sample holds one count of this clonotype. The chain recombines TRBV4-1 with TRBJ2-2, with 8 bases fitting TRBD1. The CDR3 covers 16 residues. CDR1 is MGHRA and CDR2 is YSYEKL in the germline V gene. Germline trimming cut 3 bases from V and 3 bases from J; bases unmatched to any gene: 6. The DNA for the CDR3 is TGCGCCAGCAGCCATAGACAGGGGCTGTACACCGGGGAGCTGTTTTTT. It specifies CASSHRQGLYTGELFF.

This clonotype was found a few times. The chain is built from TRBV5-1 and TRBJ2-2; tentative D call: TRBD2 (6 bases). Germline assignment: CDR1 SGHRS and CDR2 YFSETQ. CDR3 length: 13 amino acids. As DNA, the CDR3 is TGCTCCACCCGAGCTAGCGACACCGGGGAGCTGTTTTTT. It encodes CSTRASDTGELFF.

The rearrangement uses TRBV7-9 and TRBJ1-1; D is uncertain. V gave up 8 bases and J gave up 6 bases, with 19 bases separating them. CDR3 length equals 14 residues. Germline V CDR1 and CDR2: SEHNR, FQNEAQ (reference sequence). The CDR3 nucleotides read TGTGCCAGCTGCTCCCTCAGAGCCAACCCTGAAGCTTTCTTT. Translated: CASCSLRANPEAFF. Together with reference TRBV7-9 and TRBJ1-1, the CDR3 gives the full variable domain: DTGVSQNPRHKITKRGQNVTFRCDPISEHNRLYWYRQTLGQGPEFLTYFQNEAQLEKSRLLSDRFSAERPKGSFSTLEIQRTEQGDSAMYLCASCSLRANPEAFFGQGTRLTVV.

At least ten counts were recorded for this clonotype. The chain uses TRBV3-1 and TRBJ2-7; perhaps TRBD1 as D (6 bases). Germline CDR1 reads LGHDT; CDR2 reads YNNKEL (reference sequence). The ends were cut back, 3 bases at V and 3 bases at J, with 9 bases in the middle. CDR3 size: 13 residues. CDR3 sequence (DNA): TGTGCCAGCAGCCACCCGGACAGCTACGAGCAGTACTTC. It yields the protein CASSHPDSYEQYF.

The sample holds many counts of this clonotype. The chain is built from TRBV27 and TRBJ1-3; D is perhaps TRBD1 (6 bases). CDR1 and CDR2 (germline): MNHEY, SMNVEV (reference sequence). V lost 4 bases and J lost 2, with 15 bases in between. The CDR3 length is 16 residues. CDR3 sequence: CASSSQQGPAGNTIYF. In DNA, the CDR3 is TGTGCCAGCAGTTCCCAACAGGGCCCGGCTGGAAACACCATATATTTT.

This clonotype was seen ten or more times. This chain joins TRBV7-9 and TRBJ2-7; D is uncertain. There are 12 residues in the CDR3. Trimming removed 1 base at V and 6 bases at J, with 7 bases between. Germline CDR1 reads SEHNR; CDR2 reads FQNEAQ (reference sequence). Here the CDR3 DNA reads TGTGCCAGCAGCTTAGACTATCCCGAGCAGTACTTC. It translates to CASSLDYPEQYF. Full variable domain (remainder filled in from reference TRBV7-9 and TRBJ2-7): DTGVSQNPRHKITKRGQNVTFRCDPISEHNRLYWYRQTLGQGPEFLTYFQNEAQLEKSRLLSDRFSAERPKGSFSTLEIQRTEQGDSAMYLCASSLDYPEQYFGPGTRLTVT.

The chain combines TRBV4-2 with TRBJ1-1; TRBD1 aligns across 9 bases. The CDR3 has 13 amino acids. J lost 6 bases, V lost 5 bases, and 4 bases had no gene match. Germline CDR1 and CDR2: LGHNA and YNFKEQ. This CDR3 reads CASSSTGGPEAFF. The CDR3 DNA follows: TGTGCCAGCAGCTCAACAGGGGGCCCTGAAGCTTTCTTT.

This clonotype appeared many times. CDR3 in DNA: TGTGCCTGGAGCGCAGGGGGCTTGATCAACTATGGCTACACCTTC. Translation: CAWSAGGLINYGYTF. The genes are TRBV30 and TRBJ1-2, with TRBD1 matching over 8 bases. V dropped 3 bases and J dropped 2; count of bases not matched to a gene: 8. The CDR3 is made up of 15 amino acids. The germline V gene has CDR1 GTSNPN and CDR2 SVGIG (reference sequence).

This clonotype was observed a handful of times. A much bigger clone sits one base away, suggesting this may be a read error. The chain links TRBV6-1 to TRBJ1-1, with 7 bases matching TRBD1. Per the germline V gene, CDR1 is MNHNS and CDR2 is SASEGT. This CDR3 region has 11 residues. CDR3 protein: CANSETGTVEF. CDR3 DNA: TGTGCCAACAGTGAAACCGGGACAGTTGAATTT.

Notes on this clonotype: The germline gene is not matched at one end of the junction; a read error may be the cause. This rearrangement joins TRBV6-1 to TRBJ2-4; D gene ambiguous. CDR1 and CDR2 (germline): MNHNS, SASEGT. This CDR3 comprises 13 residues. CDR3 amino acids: CASSEETRNIKYF. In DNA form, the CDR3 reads TGTGCCAGCAGTGAGGAGACAAGAAACATTAAGTACTTC.

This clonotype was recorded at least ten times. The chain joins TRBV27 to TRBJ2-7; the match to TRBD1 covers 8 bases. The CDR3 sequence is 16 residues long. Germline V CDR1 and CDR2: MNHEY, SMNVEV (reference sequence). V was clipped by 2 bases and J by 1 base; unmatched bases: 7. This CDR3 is CASSLTGQGGSYEQYF. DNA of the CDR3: TGTGCCAGCAGTTTAACCGGACAGGGTGGATCCTACGAGCAGTACTTC.

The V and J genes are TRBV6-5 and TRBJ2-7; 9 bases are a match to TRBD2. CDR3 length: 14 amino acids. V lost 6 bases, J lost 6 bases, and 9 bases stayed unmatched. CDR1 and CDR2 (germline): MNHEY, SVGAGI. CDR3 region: CASSLGGGASEQYF. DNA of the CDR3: TGTGCCAGCAGCTTAGGCGGGGGGGCGAGCGAGCAGTACTTC.

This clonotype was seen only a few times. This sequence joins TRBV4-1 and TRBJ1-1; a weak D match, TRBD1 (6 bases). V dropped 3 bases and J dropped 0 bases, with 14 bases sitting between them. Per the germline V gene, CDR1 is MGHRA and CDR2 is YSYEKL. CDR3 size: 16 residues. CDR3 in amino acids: CASSHPNGQLNTEAFF. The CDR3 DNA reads TGCGCCAGCAGCCACCCAAACGGACAGTTGAACACTGAAGCTTTCTTT.

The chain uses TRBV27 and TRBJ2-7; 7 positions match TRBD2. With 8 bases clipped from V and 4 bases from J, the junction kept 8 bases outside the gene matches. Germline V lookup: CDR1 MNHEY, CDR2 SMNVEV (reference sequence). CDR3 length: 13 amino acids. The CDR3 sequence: CASRGGSAYEQYF. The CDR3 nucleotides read TGTGCCAGCCGGGGCGGGAGTGCTTACGAGCAGTACTTC.

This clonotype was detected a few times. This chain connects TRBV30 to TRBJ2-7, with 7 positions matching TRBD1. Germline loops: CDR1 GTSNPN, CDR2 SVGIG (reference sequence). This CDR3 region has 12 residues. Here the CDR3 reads CAYGDRIYEQYF. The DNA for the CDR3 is TGTGCTTACGGGGACAGAATCTACGAGCAGTACTTC.

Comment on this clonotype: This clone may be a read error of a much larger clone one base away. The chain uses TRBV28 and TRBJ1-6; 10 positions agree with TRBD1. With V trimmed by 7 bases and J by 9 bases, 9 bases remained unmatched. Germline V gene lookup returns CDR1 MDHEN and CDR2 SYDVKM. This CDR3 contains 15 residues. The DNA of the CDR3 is TGTGCCAGCACTAGGGGGACAGGGGTCTCTTCACCCCTCCACTTT. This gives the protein CASTRGTGVSSPLHF. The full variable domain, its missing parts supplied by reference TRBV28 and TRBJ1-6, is DVKVTQSSRYLVKRTGEKVFLECVQDMDHENMFWYRQDPGLGLRLIYFSYDVKMKEKGDIPEGYSVSREKKERFSLILESASTNQTSMYLCASTRGTGVSSPLHFGNGTRLTVT.

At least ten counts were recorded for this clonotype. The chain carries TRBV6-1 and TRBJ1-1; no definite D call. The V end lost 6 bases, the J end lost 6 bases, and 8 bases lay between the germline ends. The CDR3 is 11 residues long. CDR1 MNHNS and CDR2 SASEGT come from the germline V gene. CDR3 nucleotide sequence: TGTGCCAGCAGAACCGGGGCTGAAGCTTTCTTT. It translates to CASRTGAEAFF.

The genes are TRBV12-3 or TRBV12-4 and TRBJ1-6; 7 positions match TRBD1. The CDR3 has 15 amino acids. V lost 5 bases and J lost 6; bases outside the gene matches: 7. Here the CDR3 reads CASSPHGTVNSPLHF. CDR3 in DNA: TGTGCCAGCAGTCCCCACGGGACAGTTAATTCACCCCTCCACTTT.

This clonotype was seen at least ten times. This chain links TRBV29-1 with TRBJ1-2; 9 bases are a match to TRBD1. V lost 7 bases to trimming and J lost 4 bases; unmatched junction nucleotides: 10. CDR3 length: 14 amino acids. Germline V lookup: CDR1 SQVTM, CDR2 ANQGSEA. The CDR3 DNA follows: TGCAGCGACAAAAATCGGGACAGGGTCTATGGCTACACCTTC. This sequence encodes CSDKNRDRVYGYTF.

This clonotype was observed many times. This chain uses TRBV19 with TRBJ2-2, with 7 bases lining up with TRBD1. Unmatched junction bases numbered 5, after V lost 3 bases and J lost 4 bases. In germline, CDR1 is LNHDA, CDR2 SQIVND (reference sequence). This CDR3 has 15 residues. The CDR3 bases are TGTGCCAGTAGTATTACCGCAGGGGGCACCGGGGAGCTGTTTTTT. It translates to CASSITAGGTGELFF.

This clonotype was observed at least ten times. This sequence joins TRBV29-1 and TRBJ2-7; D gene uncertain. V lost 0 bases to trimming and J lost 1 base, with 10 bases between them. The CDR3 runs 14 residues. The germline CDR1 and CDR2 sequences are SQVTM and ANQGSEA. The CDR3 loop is CSVEDPAVSYEQYF. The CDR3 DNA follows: TGCAGCGTTGAAGATCCGGCGGTTTCCTACGAGCAGTACTTC.

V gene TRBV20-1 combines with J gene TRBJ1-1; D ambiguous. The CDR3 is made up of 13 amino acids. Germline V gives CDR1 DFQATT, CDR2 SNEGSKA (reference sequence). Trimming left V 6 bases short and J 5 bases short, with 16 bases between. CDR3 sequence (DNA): TGCAGTGCCACGGGATCCTCGGAGACTGAAGCTTTCTTT. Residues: CSATGSSETEAFF.

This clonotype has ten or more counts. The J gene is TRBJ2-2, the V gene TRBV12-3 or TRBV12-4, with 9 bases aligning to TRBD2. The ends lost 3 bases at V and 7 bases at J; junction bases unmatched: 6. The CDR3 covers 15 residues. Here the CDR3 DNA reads TGTGCCAGCAGTTTTGGAGCGGGAGGAATCGGGGAGCTGTTTTTT. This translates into CASSFGAGGIGELFF.

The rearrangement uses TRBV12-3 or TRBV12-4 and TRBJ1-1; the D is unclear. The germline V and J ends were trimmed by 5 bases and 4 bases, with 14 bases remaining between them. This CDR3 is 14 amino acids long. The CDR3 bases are TGTGCCAGCAGTATAGAAGGGATCCGCACTGAAGCTTTCTTT. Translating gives CASSIEGIRTEAFF.

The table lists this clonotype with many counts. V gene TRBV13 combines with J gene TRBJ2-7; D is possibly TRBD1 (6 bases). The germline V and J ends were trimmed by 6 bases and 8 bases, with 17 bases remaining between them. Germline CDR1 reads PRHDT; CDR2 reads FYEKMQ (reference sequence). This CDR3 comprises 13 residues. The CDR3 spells CASSYTGLLKQYF. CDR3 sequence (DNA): TGTGCCAGCAGTTATACAGGGTTGTTAAAGCAGTACTTC.